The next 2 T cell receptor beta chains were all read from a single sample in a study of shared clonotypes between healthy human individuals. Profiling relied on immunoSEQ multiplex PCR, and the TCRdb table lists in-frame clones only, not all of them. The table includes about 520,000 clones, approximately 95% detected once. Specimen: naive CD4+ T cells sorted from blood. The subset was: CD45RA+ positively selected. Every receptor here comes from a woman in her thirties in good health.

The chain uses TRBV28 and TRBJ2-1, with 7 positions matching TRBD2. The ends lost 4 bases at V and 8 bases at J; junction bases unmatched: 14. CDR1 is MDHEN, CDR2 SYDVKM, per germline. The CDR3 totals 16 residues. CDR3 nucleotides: TGTGCCAGCAGTTCCCCCGCTAGCGGTTTAGTCGATGAGCAGTTCTTC. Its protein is CASSSPASGLVDEQFF.

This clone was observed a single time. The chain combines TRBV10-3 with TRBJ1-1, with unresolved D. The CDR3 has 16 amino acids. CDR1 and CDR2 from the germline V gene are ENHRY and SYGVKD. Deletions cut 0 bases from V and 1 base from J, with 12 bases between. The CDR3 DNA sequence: TGTGCCATCAGTGAGTCCCCGATCCCAAGGAACACTGAAGCTTTCTTT. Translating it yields CAISESPIPRNTEAFF.